The T cell receptor (beta chain) described here comes from a study of blood T cell repertoires in COVID-19. On the study more broadly: PBMCs, B-cell-depleted T cells, or T cells were the source of the cDNA or gDNA that made up the material.

This clone was observed a single time. V gave up 1 base and J gave up 4 bases, with 12 bases separating them. Germline V gives CDR1 SQVTM, CDR2 ANQGSEA. CDR3 length: 14 amino acids. Clinical history as reported by participants underpinned cohort assignment. Recovered Cohort 3 donors showed two negative PCRs, clearance, or symptom resolution. Clones were read by immunoSEQ multiplex PCR, and TCRdb kept only the in-frame ones, dropping some. The sample consists of hundreds of thousands of clones, 88% of them appearing once. Sequences were obtained from PBMCs or T cells enriched from blood (not recorded which). The receptor was derived from a woman in her forties or fifties who had recovered from COVID-19. The chain combines TRBV29-1 with TRBJ2-3; tentative D call: TRBD1 (6 bases). CDR3 region: CSVEGNRVPDTQYF. CDR3 in DNA: TGCAGCGTTGAAGGTAACAGGGTGCCAGATACGCAGTATTTT.